This TCR beta chain comes out of a study of T-cell memory formation after mild COVID-19. Study context: TCR clusters were mostly confined to one donor each. Regarding the study as a whole: That cross-reactive memory joined was suggested by some responding clones appearing in pre-infection memory.

CDR3 length equals 15 residues. The trim removed 5 bases at V and 4 bases at J, leaving 6 bases unmatched. Details on this clonotype: Its antigen remains unidentified.

cDNA libraries for TCR alpha and TCR beta, carrying sample barcodes and UMIs, came from 5'RACE with constant-segment primers. TCRdb recomputed calls from the 5' RACE reads with MiXCR, one row per CDR3 protein. Among around 420,000 distinct CDR3 sequences listed, approximately 25% were seen once. This chain uses TRBV12-3 or TRBV12-4 with TRBJ1-2, with 11 bases identical to TRBD1. Sample: PBMCs or a T cell subset sorted from them (not recorded which). The sequence was collected from an adult woman who had mild COVID-19 (a few samples of this study predate the infection). Cell type and time point are not known. The CDR3 sequence: CASSPGQGEIYGYTF. CDR3 bases: TGTGCCAGCAGTCCGGGACAGGGGGAAATCTATGGCTACACCTTC.